Listed here are 18 T cell receptor beta chains from one sample, sequenced in a study of Graves' ophthalmopathy and Graves' hyperthyroidism. The study amplified TCR beta CDR3 regions using RNA transcripts. RT-PCR with HTBI primers came first, then second-round multiplex PCR. TCRdb reprocessed the multiplex PCR reads with MiXCR, giving one entry per CDR3 protein. Of 40,000 to 45,000 distinct CDR3 sequences in the sample, over 40% are singletons; the top ten hold 15% to 20%. The sample was peripheral blood. These receptors were taken from an adult man with Graves' ophthalmopathy.

This clonotype is medium-sized by share. This chain connects TRBV19 to TRBJ1-6; 7 bases fit TRBD1. Trimming cost V 3 bases and J 10 bases; bases outside gene matches: 6. CDR1 is LNHDA, CDR2 SQIVND, per germline (reference sequence). CDR3 length: 14 residues. The CDR3 DNA follows: TGTGCCAGTAGTATTAAGGGGGCGAACTCACCCCTCCACTTT. Residues: CASSIKGANSPLHF.

This clonotype was seen many times. The rearrangement links TRBV6-1 to TRBJ2-2; 11 nucleotides line up with TRBD2. CDR3 length equals 18 residues. Germline V lookup: CDR1 MNHNS, CDR2 SASEGT. Unmatched junction bases numbered 8, after V lost 5 bases and J lost 0 bases. The CDR3 here is CASSTRRLAGPNTGELFF. CDR3 sequence (DNA): TGTGCCAGCAGTACCCGAAGACTAGCGGGACCGAACACCGGGGAGCTGTTTTTT.

In this sample, this clonotype turned up many times. V usage is TRBV5-1 and J usage is TRBJ2-2; 8 bases are shared with TRBD1. The CDR3 loop spans 12 amino acids. Trimming took 8 bases from V and 8 from J; bases not matched to a gene: 5. Germline values: CDR1 SGHRS, CDR2 YFSETQ. The CDR3 coding sequence is TGCGCCAGACCAACAGGGGGGGGGGAGCTGTTTTTT. Residues: CARPTGGGELFF.

The sample holds many counts of this clonotype. V usage is TRBV12-3 or TRBV12-4 and J usage is TRBJ2-3; no reliable D call. The CDR3 extends over 16 amino acids. V was shortened by 2 bases and J by 0 bases, with 12 bases between the two germline ends. CDR3: CASSLQVGSSTDTQYF. CDR3 coding DNA: TGTGCCAGCAGTTTACAGGTGGGAAGTAGCACAGATACGCAGTATTTT.

The CDR3 coding sequence is TGCAGCTACACAGGGGGGGCCAAAAACATTCAGTACTTC. Residues: CSYTGGAKNIQYF. This chain links TRBV29-1 with TRBJ2-4; TRBD1 agrees at 8 bases. The CDR3 covers 13 residues. V shed 8 bases and J 1 base; nucleotides not matched to a gene: 4. From germline, CDR1 is SQVTM and CDR2 ANQGSEA.

This clonotype was recorded many times. V usage is TRBV12-3 or TRBV12-4 and J usage is TRBJ1-3; D uncertain. This CDR3 has 14 residues. V was clipped by 6 bases and J by 0 bases, with 9 bases between them. This chain's CDR3 is CASSLQSSGNTIYF. Here the CDR3 DNA reads TGTGCCAGCAGCTTACAGAGCTCTGGAAACACCATATATTTT.

Notes on this clonotype: Just one base apart from a much larger clone, this may be a read error. The J gene is TRBJ1-1, the V gene TRBV19; no firm D call. The CDR3 loop spans 18 amino acids. Germline CDR1 is LNHDA and CDR2 is SQIVND (reference sequence). V gave up 1 base and J gave up 8 bases, with 26 bases separating them. The CDR3 loop reads CASSIARSATTGKSEAFF. The CDR3 DNA reads as TGTGCCAGTAGTATAGCTAGGTCAGCGACAACGGGCAAATCAGAAGCTTTCTTT. Full variable domain (remainder filled in from reference TRBV19 and TRBJ1-1): DGGITQSPKYLFRKEGQNVTLSCEQNLNHDAMYWYRQDPGQGLRLIYYSQIVNDFQKGDIAEGYSVSREKKESFPLTVTSAQKNPTAFYLCASSIARSATTGKSEAFFGQGTRLTVV.

By share, this clonotype ranks as medium-sized. The V call is TRBV7-2, the J call TRBJ1-5, with 8 bases lining up with TRBD1. Trimming took 3 bases from V and 4 from J; bases not matched to a gene: 5. This CDR3 region has 15 residues. The V gene's germline CDR1 is SGHTA and CDR2 FQGNSA. Here the CDR3 DNA reads TGTGCCAGCAGCTTCGGACAGGGAGGGAATCAGCCCCAGCATTTT. This encodes CASSFGQGGNQPQHF.

The sample holds a few counts of this clonotype. The chain employs TRBV7-2 and TRBJ2-7; 11 nucleotides align to TRBD2. Germline V gene lookup returns CDR1 SGHTA and CDR2 FQGNSA. V shed 5 bases, J shed 3 bases, and the junction held 3 bases outside the gene matches. The CDR3 runs 14 residues. In nucleotides, the CDR3 is TGTGCCAGCAGCCGAACTAGCGGGAGCTACGAGCAGTACTTC. This encodes CASSRTSGSYEQYF.

This clonotype was detected many times. The J gene is TRBJ2-2, the V gene TRBV6-4; 8 bases match TRBD2. CDR1 is MRHNA and CDR2 is SNTAGT in the germline V gene. Trimming took 3 bases from V and 3 from J; bases not matched to a gene: 3. The CDR3 runs to 15 residues. The CDR3 loop is CASSENSGDTGELFF. In DNA form, the CDR3 reads TGTGCCAGCAGTGAAAATAGCGGGGACACCGGGGAGCTGTTTTTT.

About this clonotype: The junction shows a germline mismatch at one end, possibly a read error. J is TRBJ1-5 and V is TRBV12-3 or TRBV12-4; D perhaps matches TRBD1 (5 bases). CDR3 length equals 16 residues. The CDR3 reads CASTSGTSGSNEPQHF. For the CDR3, the DNA is TGTGCCAGCACCTCCGGGACTAGCGGGTCTAATGAGCCCCAACATTTT.

The V gene is TRBV5-4, the J gene TRBJ2-7; 8 positions match TRBD1. Trimming removed 5 bases from V and 2 bases from J; junction bases left unmatched: 9. CDR3 length: 15 residues. Per the germline V gene, CDR1 is SGHNT and CDR2 is YYREEE (reference sequence). The DNA of the CDR3 is TGTGCCAGCAGTCCCGACAGGACAGGGACCTACGAGCAGTACGTC. The encoded protein is CASSPDRTGTYEQYV.

By its share, this clonotype is medium-sized. The chain combines TRBV29-1 with TRBJ2-3; D might be TRBD2 (5 bases). Looked up from germline, CDR1 is SQVTM and CDR2 is ANQGSEA. The V and J ends lost 6 bases and 3 bases respectively, with 16 bases between them. The CDR3 runs 14 residues. CDR3 in amino acids: CSVPLALRTDTQYF. CDR3 sequence (DNA): TGCAGCGTCCCCCTAGCTTTAAGGACAGATACGCAGTATTTT.

This clonotype was found many times. This chain links TRBV3-1 with TRBJ2-2, with D unresolved. This CDR3 is 14 amino acids long. CDR1 LGHDT and CDR2 YNNKEL come from the germline V gene (reference sequence). The V end was cut by 4 bases, the J end by 0 bases, with 6 bases between. CDR3 sequence reads: CASSRGANTGELFF. The CDR3 nucleotides are TGTGCCAGCAGCCGTGGCGCGAACACCGGGGAGCTGTTTTTT.

V is TRBV25-1 and J is TRBJ2-7; 7 bases map to TRBD2. V shed 2 bases and J 3 bases; nucleotides not matched to a gene: 7. Germline V lookup: CDR1 MGHDK, CDR2 SYGVNS. CDR3 size: 15 residues. For the CDR3, the DNA is TGTGCCAGCAGTGAAGGGCGGGGGTTACTCTACGAGCAGTACGTC. As protein: CASSEGRGLLYEQYV.

The chain couples TRBV12-3 or TRBV12-4 to TRBJ2-7; D is possibly TRBD2 (6 bases). There are 13 residues in the CDR3. V shed 7 bases and J shed 7 bases, with 17 bases lying between them. CDR3 amino acids: CASILGTYNEQYV. In DNA form, the CDR3 reads TGTGCCAGCATCCTGGGGACTTACAATGAGCAGTACGTC.

In this sample, this clonotype turned up many times. The rearrangement uses TRBV6-1 and TRBJ1-2, with D unresolved. This CDR3 spans 13 amino acids. Germline values: CDR1 MNHNS, CDR2 SASEGT. V gave up 4 bases and J gave up 3 bases, with 9 bases separating them. The DNA for the CDR3 is TGTGCCAGCAGTGCCGAAGTTCACTATGGCTACACCTTC. Residues: CASSAEVHYGYTF.

This clonotype was counted a few times. The rearrangement joins TRBV28 to TRBJ2-3, with 8 bases fitting TRBD1. This CDR3 comprises 16 residues. The germline V gene encodes CDR1 MDHEN and CDR2 SYDVKM. The V and J ends lost 5 bases and 0 bases, in that order; junction bases with no gene match: 7. This CDR3 reads CASSLRGRGSTDTQYF. CDR3 DNA sequence: TGTGCCAGCAGTCTCAGGGGGCGAGGTAGCACAGATACGCAGTATTTT.